This T cell receptor beta chain originates from a study of blood T cell repertoires in COVID-19 (TCRdb year 2020). For the study in its entirety: Samples covering the acute and convalescent phases of COVID-19 were provided by collaborators in the United States, Italy and Spain. The prospective study material was composed of cDNA or gDNA derived from T cells, B-cell-depleted T cells, or PBMCs. The dataset comprised deeply sampled blood TCRbeta repertoires from subjects exposed to, actively infected with, or recovered from COVID-19. The repertoires were made available in a free public database intended to serve as a resource for research on the immune response to SARS-CoV-2. The samples were drawn from the first 160 participants of the ongoing ImmuneRACE study and from 1,254 subjects provided by 6 global collaborators. The sample metadata nearly always contained a de-identified subject ID, COVID-19 status, age in years and sex. HLA class I and class II types, where available, came from metadata supplied by the sample provider rather than from assay-based typing. Study-level results and caveats: How much clinical and demographic metadata was included differed by source and by participant, and the metadata was provided uncurated.

The immunoSEQ Assay, a bias-controlled multiplex PCR, was used to amplify TCRbeta CDR3 regions from genomic DNA. As for the original processing: Nucleated cell counts per sample were estimated from amplification of reference gene primers within the assay. To quantify the absolute abundance of each unique TCRbeta CDR3 rearrangement, sequence reads were collapsed and filtered. Productive Simpson clonality was computed per sample as the square root of Simpson's diversity index over productive rearrangements. Sourced from immuneACCESS, this table was stored by TCRdb with only in-frame sequences that have V and J called. A share of the clones is absent; for the studies checked, an unresolved V gene accounts for under half, and the remainder has no known explanation. V, J and clone size reflect that table, while D and trimming were determined from the DNA. The sample records 350,000 or so clones, about 86% of which are singletons. Roughly 4% of the sample lies in the top ten.

About this clone: The clone's antigen remains unknown. No quality values exist for individual bases; no much larger clone is one base distant.

Looking up the germline V gene yields CDR1 SGHRS and CDR2 YFSETQ. From its cysteine to its phenylalanine, the CDR3 spans 14 amino acids. The CDR3 DNA has 42 bases and is translated from base 1. V is cut back by 0 bases and J by 11 bases, with 9 bases in the junction unmatched. Enrolling through a virtual design, the prospective study's participants ranged in age from roughly 18 to 89 years and lived across roughly 24 United States geographic areas. In the prospective study, participants were assigned to cohorts based on the clinical history participants reported in a screening survey and a study questionnaire. In the prospective study, whole blood, serum and a nasopharyngeal or oropharyngeal swab were collected from each participant by mobile phlebotomists. Prospective study participants could optionally give additional blood draws and questionnaires over an approximately 2-month period. Prospective study blood samples were shipped either frozen or at room temperature before DNA extraction.

The sample comprised PBMCs or T cells enriched from blood (not recorded which). The sequence links TRBV5-1 to TRBJ2-3, with 7 junctional bases fitting TRBD1. The sequence came from a middle-aged woman with acute COVID-19. The nucleotide sequence reads TGCGCCAGCAGCTTGGGACAGGGTGAATGGAGGCAGTATTTT. Translation gives CASSLGQGEWRQYF.